The clone carrying this T cell receptor beta chain was observed a single time. Its matching antigen is unknown. Patients were ruled out by autoimmune disease history or systemic immunosuppression. These data come from a study of OX40 agonist ivuxolimab in advanced cancers. Study in general: Six ivuxolimab dose levels, 0.01 to 10 mg/kg, were given intravenously every 2 weeks. Aged roughly 23 to 80 with a mean of approximately 60 years, they were 82.7% male. Findings and limits, study-wide: What antigens the expanded peripheral T cells recognized was never established.

TCRdb's copy holds only in-frame clones and misses some; the assay was immunoSEQ multiplex PCR. The top ten clones hold roughly 13% of a sample with some 50,000 clones, more than 75% of them seen once. The source material was CD4+ or CD8+ T cells sorted from blood, sampled in a trial of the OX40 agonist ivuxolimab. The receptor comes from an adult with an advanced solid tumor such as melanoma, head and neck, liver or kidney cancer.

The chain's CDR3 is CASSWTPGQGNTGELFF. DNA for the CDR3: TGTGCCAGCAGCTGGACTCCGGGACAGGGGAACACCGGGGAGCTGTTTTTT. The gene calls are TRBV2 and TRBJ2-2, with 9 bases identical to TRBD1. Germline-derived CDR1 and CDR2 are SNHLY and FYNNEI. The CDR3 sequence is 17 residues long. The J segment lost 1 base and the V segment lost 6 bases, leaving 9 bases of the junction unmatched.